These 15 T cell receptor beta chains share one sample of origin, sequenced in a study of tumour-infiltrating T cells in Burkitt lymphoma. TCRdb's copy holds only in-frame clones and misses some; the assay was immunoSEQ multiplex PCR. Of fewer than 3,500 clones listed, 11% to 15% are singletons. The sequenced sample was tumor tissue. Every receptor here comes from a human donor with Burkitt lymphoma.

In the case of this clone: The identical CDR3 is also encoded by other nucleotide sequences in the sample. This chain connects TRBV9 to TRBJ2-7; D is ambiguous. V was clipped by 3 bases and J by 3 bases, with 10 bases between them. Germline assignment: CDR1 SGDLS and CDR2 YYNGEE. CDR3 length: 13 amino acids. The CDR3 spells CASSAPSHYEQYF. The CDR3 DNA reads TGTGCCAGCAGCGCGCCGTCCCACTACGAGCAGTACTTC.

The chain recombines TRBV4-3 with TRBJ2-1; D call uncertain. The V and J ends lost 4 bases and 9 bases respectively, with 16 bases between them. Germline lookup yields CDR1 LGHNA and CDR2 YSLEER. CDR3 length: 14 amino acids. CDR3 nucleotides: TGCGCCAGCAGCCTGACGTCTGGACCCGGTGAGCAGTTCTTC. It translates to CASSLTSGPGEQFF.

This clone was counted a few times. The rearrangement joins TRBV5-8 to TRBJ2-7; D is perhaps TRBD2 (6 bases). Germline CDR1 reads SGHTS; CDR2 reads YDEGEE. The CDR3 runs to 14 residues. The V end lost 1 base, the J end lost 2 bases, and 10 bases lay between the germline ends. The CDR3, as DNA: TGTGCCAGCAGCTTGTGGTCGGGGGCCTACGAGCAGTACTTC. The encoded protein is CASSLWSGAYEQYF.

The V gene is TRBV28, the J gene TRBJ2-3; no clear D gene. Per germline, CDR1 MDHEN and CDR2 SYDVKM. This CDR3 contains 12 residues. V lost 3 bases, J lost 3 bases, and 4 bases lay in between. The CDR3 is CASSFYTDTQYF. The CDR3 DNA is TGTGCCAGCAGTTTCTATACAGATACGCAGTATTTT.

CDR3: CASRRLLAGDHGANVLTF. The CDR3 DNA is TGTGCCAGCAGGAGGCTTCTAGCGGGAGATCACGGGGCCAACGTCCTGACTTTC. The J gene is TRBJ2-6, the V gene TRBV7-2; TRBD2 matches 10 bases. The CDR3 has 18 amino acids. Germline V gives CDR1 SGHTA, CDR2 FQGNSA. V was clipped by 6 bases and J by 4 bases; unmatched bases: 12.

This clone has just a few counts. The V and J genes are TRBV7-9 and TRBJ2-2; 9 nucleotides align to TRBD2. The CDR3 extends over 15 amino acids. Germline-derived CDR1 and CDR2 are SEHNR and FQNEAQ (reference sequence). With 5 bases clipped from V and 9 bases from J, the junction kept 10 bases outside the gene matches. CDR3 protein: CASSRGTSRSRELFF. DNA for the CDR3: TGTGCCAGCAGCCGCGGGACTAGCAGGAGCCGGGAGCTGTTTTTT.

The chain links TRBV6-5 to TRBJ1-2, with 12 positions matching TRBD1. Germline V lookup: CDR1 MNHEY, CDR2 SVGAGI. This CDR3 region has 15 residues. V lost 7 bases and J lost 8; bases outside the gene matches: 11. CDR3 protein: CASNLGTGGAAGYTF. The CDR3 DNA follows: TGTGCCAGCAACCTGGGGACAGGGGGCGCGGCGGGCTACACCTTC.

V gene TRBV6-5 combines with J gene TRBJ1-1; perhaps TRBD1 as D (5 bases). CDR1 is MNHEY, CDR2 SVGAGI, per germline. Trimming cost V 4 bases and J 4 bases, with 19 bases left between them. The CDR3 spans 16 residues. In DNA, the CDR3 is TGTGCCAGCAGTTGGTTGGCAGGGCGAGGGAGCACTGAAGCTTTCTTT. Encoded protein: CASSWLAGRGSTEAFF.

This clone was seen only a few times. This sequence joins TRBV6-6 and TRBJ2-5, with a tentative D call TRBD1 (5 bases). The CDR3 length is 14 residues. V gave up 5 bases and J gave up 4 bases, with 14 bases separating them. Germline V gene sequence: CDR1 MNHNY, CDR2 SVGAGI (reference sequence). The CDR3 sequence: CASSRGHEAETQYF. CDR3 DNA: TGTGCCAGCAGTAGAGGACATGAAGCAGAGACCCAGTACTTC.

CDR3 DNA sequence: TGTGCCAGTAGTATGGCGGCTAGCGGAGGCAATGAGCAGTTCTTC. This translates into CASSMAASGGNEQFF. The V call is TRBV19, the J call TRBJ2-1; 7 bases line up with TRBD2. This CDR3 has 15 residues. The trim removed 3 bases at V and 6 bases at J, leaving 8 bases unmatched. Germline V gene data show CDR1 as LNHDA and CDR2 as SQIVND (reference sequence).

V is TRBV30 and J is TRBJ2-1; 7 bases are shared with TRBD2. CDR1 is GTSNPN, CDR2 SVGIG, per germline (reference sequence). This CDR3 has 16 residues. The V segment lost 1 base and the J segment 10 bases; nucleotides outside the gene matches: 16. The CDR3 region has the DNA TGTGCCTGGAGTGCCCTGGGGGGAGCGGGACCTGGCGAGCAGTTCTTC. Protein product: CAWSALGGAGPGEQFF.

The sample holds a few counts of this clone. This chain links TRBV7-8 with TRBJ2-2; 10 bases line up with TRBD2. The CDR3 spans 15 residues. The germline V gene encodes CDR1 SGHVS and CDR2 FQNEAQ. The V segment lost 4 bases and the J segment 5 bases; nucleotides outside the gene matches: 4. CDR3 amino acids: CASSSSGRRTGELFF. CDR3 nucleotide sequence: TGTGCCAGCAGCTCTAGCGGGAGACGTACCGGGGAGCTGTTTTTT.

This clone was recorded a few times. The chain links TRBV5-6 to TRBJ2-1; TRBD2 is a possible D gene (6 bases). Deletions cut 4 bases from V and 10 bases from J, with 9 bases between. The CDR3 length is 11 residues. CDR1 and CDR2 from the germline V gene are SGHDT and YYEEEE. CDR3 DNA sequence: TGTGCCAGCAGCGTTAGCGGAGAGCAGTTCTTC. Translation: CASSVSGEQFF. Complete variable domain (other parts from reference TRBV5-6 and TRBJ2-1): DAGVTQSPTHLIKTRGQQVTLRCSPKSGHDTVSWYQQALGQGPQFIFQYYEEEERQRGNFPDRFSGHQFPNYSSELNVNALLLGDSALYLCASSVSGEQFFGPGTRLTVL.

The chain recombines TRBV7-3 with TRBJ2-3; D perhaps matches TRBD2 (5 bases). Trimming cost V 0 bases and J 2 bases, with 9 bases left between them. This CDR3 is 15 amino acids long. Germline values: CDR1 SGHTA, CDR2 FQGTGA. DNA for the CDR3: TGTGCCAGCAGCTTAACAGGACTCATCACAGATACGCAGTATTTT. This codes for CASSLTGLITDTQYF.

In this sample, this clone turned up a few times. The rearrangement links TRBV4-1 to TRBJ2-3; no firm D call. This CDR3 spans 14 amino acids. Germline values: CDR1 MGHRA, CDR2 YSYEKL. V lost 0 bases to trimming and J lost 1 base, with 5 bases between them. The CDR3: CASSQDKGTDTQYF. For the CDR3, the DNA is TGCGCCAGCAGCCAAGACAAGGGCACAGATACGCAGTATTTT.